A single sample gave rise to the 2 T cell receptor beta chains below, sequenced in a study of T cell responses to AZD1222 COVID-19 vaccine. Clones were read by immunoSEQ multiplex PCR, and TCRdb kept only the in-frame ones, dropping some. The sample has tens of thousands of clones, about 80% seen once. Source: peripheral blood, taken 28 days after the second dose of the MenACWY control vaccine. These receptors were obtained from an adult who received the MenACWY meningococcal vaccine as a control.

The rearrangement uses TRBV12-3 or TRBV12-4 and TRBJ2-3; D remains ambiguous. The V end lost 3 bases, the J end lost 4 bases, and 5 bases lay between the germline ends. This CDR3 is 12 amino acids long. As DNA, the CDR3 is TGTGCCAGCAGTTTCCAGCCAGATACGCAGTATTTT. The encoded protein is CASSFQPDTQYF.

The chain has TRBV6-5 and TRBJ2-5; a weak D match, TRBD1 (7 bases). Germline CDR1 is MNHEY and CDR2 is SVGAGI. The CDR3 has 15 amino acids. Between the trimmed V and J ends, which lost 7 bases and 0 bases, there was a span of 15 bases. The CDR3 DNA reads as TGTGCCAGCACCAGGGGGGCACACTACCAAGAGACCCAGTACTTC. It specifies CASTRGAHYQETQYF.